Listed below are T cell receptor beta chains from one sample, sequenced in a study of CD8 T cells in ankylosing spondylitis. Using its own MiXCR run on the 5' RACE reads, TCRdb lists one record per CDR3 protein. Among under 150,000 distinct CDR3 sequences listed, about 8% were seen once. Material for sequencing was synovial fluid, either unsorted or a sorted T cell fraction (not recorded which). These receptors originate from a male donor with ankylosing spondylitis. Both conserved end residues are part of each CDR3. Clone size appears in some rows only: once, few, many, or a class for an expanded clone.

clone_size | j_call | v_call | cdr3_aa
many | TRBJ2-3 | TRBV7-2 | CASSLASTSTDTQYF
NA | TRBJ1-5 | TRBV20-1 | CSALYGDQPQHF
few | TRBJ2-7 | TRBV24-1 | CATSDLLRDEQYF
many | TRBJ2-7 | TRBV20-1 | CSSSTDSYEQYF
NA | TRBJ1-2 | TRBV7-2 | CASSLGGTNYGYTF
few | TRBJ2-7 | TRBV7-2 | CASSSSVFYEQYF
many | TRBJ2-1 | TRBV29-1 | CSVEASARPYNEQFF
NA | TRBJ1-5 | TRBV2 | CASSGTGGNQPQHF
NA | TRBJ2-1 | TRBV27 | CASSLFNGLAGGLSYNEQFF
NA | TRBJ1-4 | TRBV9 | CASSVDDRWNEKLFF
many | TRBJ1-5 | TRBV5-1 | CASSLYPDQPQHF
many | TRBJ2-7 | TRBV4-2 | CASSQDTRYEQYF
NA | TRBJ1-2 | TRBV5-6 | CAISPGYYGYTF